The 24 T cell receptor beta chains reported below all come from one sample, sequenced in a study of control samples from healthy donors and cancer patients. The assay was immunoSEQ multiplex PCR, and TCRdb's table has in-frame clones only and misses some. This sample has tens of thousands of clones, with 80% found just once. Sequencing was done on a sample of blood. These TCRs come from a man in his sixties or seventies in good health.

This clone was detected only a few times. This chain connects TRBV6-1 to TRBJ2-7; D is unresolved. Deletions cut 2 bases from V and 2 bases from J, with 16 bases between. Germline CDR1 reads MNHNS; CDR2 reads SASEGT. The CDR3 totals 16 residues. CDR3 in amino acids: CASSENPRAPAYEQYF. CDR3 nucleotide sequence: TGTGCCAGCAGTGAAAACCCAAGGGCACCCGCCTACGAGCAGTACTTC.

The chain is built from TRBV30 and TRBJ1-1, with 10 bases lining up with TRBD1. With 8 bases clipped from V and 11 bases from J, the junction kept 17 bases outside the gene matches. Germline V CDR1 and CDR2: GTSNPN, SVGIG (reference sequence). The CDR3 spans 14 residues. This chain's CDR3 is CAGLRDRGTPRAFF. CDR3 DNA: TGTGCCGGACTCCGGGACAGGGGTACTCCTAGGGCTTTCTTT.

This clone occurred a few times. The chain links TRBV19 to TRBJ1-2; TRBD1 agrees at 8 bases. The CDR3 sequence is 15 residues long. The V gene's germline CDR1 is LNHDA and CDR2 SQIVND (reference sequence). V lost 5 bases to trimming and J lost 4 bases; unmatched junction nucleotides: 9. CDR3 in amino acids: CASSPSGQGSYGYTF. The CDR3 DNA reads TGTGCCAGTAGTCCGAGCGGACAGGGCTCCTATGGCTACACCTTC. The whole variable domain, remainder taken from reference TRBV19 and TRBJ1-2, is DGGITQSPKYLFRKEGQNVTLSCEQNLNHDAMYWYRQDPGQGLRLIYYSQIVNDFQKGDIAEGYSVSREKKESFPLTVTSAQKNPTAFYLCASSPSGQGSYGYTFGSGTRLTVV.

The V gene is TRBV11-3, the J gene TRBJ2-5, with a weak D call TRBD2 (6 bases). The CDR3 is 15 residues long. Germline V gene data show CDR1 as SGHNT and CDR2 as YENEEA. V was trimmed by 1 base and J by 5 bases, leaving 14 bases between them. The CDR3 DNA reads as TGTGCCAGCAGCTTAGGGGCCGGGGGTACGGAGACCCAGTACTTC. Protein: CASSLGAGGTETQYF.

The J gene is TRBJ2-1, the V gene TRBV7-8; 7 bases fit TRBD1. The junction had 4 bases not matched to a gene; V was cut back by 5 bases and J by 0 bases. CDR1 is SGHVS, CDR2 FQNEAQ, per germline. This CDR3 is 15 amino acids long. The CDR3 spells CASSTQGISYNEQFF. The DNA for the CDR3 is TGTGCCAGCAGCACACAGGGGATCTCCTACAATGAGCAGTTCTTC.

The chain carries TRBV5-1 and TRBJ2-1; weak D call: TRBD2 (5 bases). This CDR3 has 12 amino acids. V lost 5 bases, J lost 5 bases, and 8 bases lay in between. The germline CDR1 and CDR2 sequences are SGHRS and YFSETQ. The chain's CDR3 is CASRKADNEQFF. In nucleotides, the CDR3 is TGCGCCAGCAGAAAAGCGGACAATGAGCAGTTCTTC.

This clone came up a few times. The rearrangement uses TRBV5-1 and TRBJ1-2; D may be TRBD1 (5 bases). The V and J ends lost 5 bases and 5 bases respectively, with 13 bases between them. The CDR3 extends over 13 amino acids. From germline, CDR1 is SGHRS and CDR2 YFSETQ. The CDR3: CASSYDGAYGYTF. In nucleotides, the CDR3 is TGCGCCAGCAGTTACGACGGGGCGTATGGCTACACCTTC.

This clone has a handful of counts. The chain recombines TRBV13 with TRBJ1-2; 12 bases match TRBD1. Germline CDR1 PRHDT, CDR2 FYEKMQ (reference sequence). Trimming took 5 bases from V and 8 from J; bases not matched to a gene: 6. This CDR3 is built from 14 residues. CDR3 sequence reads: CASSAGQGARGYTF. The DNA of the CDR3 is TGTGCCAGCAGCGCGGGACAGGGGGCGCGCGGCTACACCTTC.

The chain has TRBV4-1 and TRBJ2-7; TRBD2 is a possible D gene (5 bases). V was pared by 1 base and J by 6 bases, with 10 bases between. This CDR3 is built from 13 residues. Germline values: CDR1 MGHRA, CDR2 YSYEKL. CDR3 amino acids: CASSQGLEGEQYF. CDR3 DNA: TGCGCCAGCAGCCAAGGACTTGAGGGCGAGCAGTACTTC.

J is TRBJ1-1 and V is TRBV9; TRBD1 is a possible D gene (5 bases). Per germline, CDR1 SGDLS and CDR2 YYNGEE. The CDR3 consists of 16 residues. The V end lost 0 bases, the J end lost 4 bases, and 16 bases lay between the germline ends. The CDR3 here is CASSVAGVGGFTEAFF. CDR3 sequence (DNA): TGTGCCAGCAGCGTAGCTGGGGTGGGGGGGTTCACTGAAGCTTTCTTT.

This chain uses TRBV7-8 with TRBJ2-1, with 10 bases matching TRBD2. There are 17 residues in the CDR3. Trimming removed 5 bases from V and 2 bases from J; junction bases left unmatched: 9. Germline V lookup: CDR1 SGHVS, CDR2 FQNEAQ. The CDR3 sequence is CASSLRTSGVPYNEQFF. The CDR3, as DNA: TGTGCCAGCAGCCTAAGGACTAGCGGCGTTCCCTACAATGAGCAGTTCTTC.

The rearrangement uses TRBV6-1 and TRBJ2-5; D possibly matches TRBD1 or TRBD2 (5 bases each). This CDR3 is 14 amino acids long. V lost 2 bases, J lost 4 bases, and 11 bases lay in between. The germline V gene encodes CDR1 MNHNS and CDR2 SASEGT. The CDR3 region has the DNA TGTGCCAGCAGTGAACCCCCGAGGGGAGAGACCCAGTACTTC. Amino acid sequence: CASSEPPRGETQYF.

V usage is TRBV12-3 or TRBV12-4 and J usage is TRBJ2-2; D is unresolved. This CDR3 comprises 13 residues. Trimming cost V 3 bases and J 2 bases, with 4 bases left between them. CDR3 protein: CASSFYNTGELFF. The CDR3 DNA follows: TGTGCCAGCAGTTTTTATAACACCGGGGAGCTGTTTTTT.

This chain uses TRBV28 with TRBJ2-1; D may correspond to TRBD1 or TRBD2 (5 bases each). Germline V gene lookup returns CDR1 MDHEN and CDR2 SYDVKM. The CDR3 loop spans 16 amino acids. The V end was cut by 4 bases, the J end by 7 bases, with 20 bases between. The CDR3 protein is CASSSVRRGVMNEQFF. For the CDR3, the DNA is TGTGCCAGCAGTTCGGTCAGGCGAGGGGTTATGAATGAGCAGTTCTTC.

The J gene is TRBJ1-3, the V gene TRBV28, with 7 bases aligning to TRBD1. Germline assignment: CDR1 MDHEN and CDR2 SYDVKM. The ends lost 5 bases at V and 6 bases at J; junction bases unmatched: 13. This CDR3 contains 16 residues. The CDR3 is CASSLLTGSGENTIYF. The DNA of the CDR3 is TGTGCCAGCAGTCTGCTGACAGGGAGTGGGGAAAACACCATATATTTT.

This clone has a single count. The chain is built from TRBV4-1 and TRBJ1-2; 8 bases agree with TRBD1. The germline CDR1 and CDR2 sequences are MGHRA and YSYEKL. The J segment lost 6 bases and the V segment lost 4 bases, leaving 4 bases of the junction unmatched. The CDR3 spans 13 residues. The CDR3 nucleotides are TGCGCCAGCAGCCTGACAGGGGATGATGGCTACACCTTC. Protein: CASSLTGDDGYTF.

This chain links TRBV4-2 with TRBJ2-7; no firm D call. CDR1 LGHNA and CDR2 YNFKEQ come from the germline V gene. The CDR3 is 14 amino acids. Trimming removed 4 bases at V and 4 bases at J, with 14 bases between. The CDR3 coding sequence is TGTGCCAGCAGCCGTCTTGTTGGGGAATACGAGCAGTACTTC. Protein product: CASSRLVGEYEQYF.

The rearrangement links TRBV24-1 to TRBJ2-2; D gene uncertain. Per germline, CDR1 KGHDR and CDR2 SFDVKD. V was cut by 4 bases and J by 6 bases, with 11 bases left in between. The CDR3 spans 14 residues. The CDR3 DNA reads TGTGCCACCAGTGACCCTTCCGCAGCCGGGGAGCTGTTTTTT. This encodes CATSDPSAAGELFF.

V is TRBV6-1 and J is TRBJ1-3; the D is unclear. The length of the CDR3 is 16 residues. The germline gives CDR1 MNHNS, CDR2 SASEGT. V lost 4 bases and J lost 4, with 17 bases in between. The CDR3 is CASSGRRRFAGNTIYF. In nucleotides, the CDR3 is TGTGCCAGCAGTGGAAGGAGGCGTTTCGCCGGAAACACCATATATTTT.

This clone was seen a single time. V usage is TRBV30 and J usage is TRBJ1-5, with TRBD1 matching 7 bases. Trimming cost V 4 bases and J 6 bases; bases outside gene matches: 6. The CDR3 is 13 residues long. In germline, CDR1 is GTSNPN, CDR2 SVGIG (reference sequence). CDR3 in DNA: TGTGCCTGGATAGGGACAGTAAGTCAGCCCCAGCATTTT. Its translation: CAWIGTVSQPQHF.

This chain joins TRBV7-8 and TRBJ1-6; a weak D match, TRBD1 (6 bases). V was clipped by 5 bases and J by 10 bases, with 15 bases between them. The germline CDR1 and CDR2 sequences are SGHVS and FQNEAQ. This CDR3 region has 14 residues. In DNA, the CDR3 is TGTGCCAGCAGCCGGGGGGGCGGAGGGTCACCCCTCCACTTT. It encodes CASSRGGGGSPLHF.

The V gene is TRBV6-5, the J gene TRBJ2-3, with 12 nucleotides matching TRBD2. The germline gives CDR1 MNHEY, CDR2 SVGAGI. This CDR3 contains 12 residues. V shed 8 bases and J 9 bases; nucleotides not matched to a gene: 3. The CDR3 loop reads CASRLAGGTQYF. CDR3 sequence (DNA): TGTGCCAGCCGGCTAGCGGGAGGGACGCAGTATTTT.

This rearrangement joins TRBV7-2 to TRBJ1-4; possibly TRBD1 for D (6 bases). The CDR3 is 13 residues long. V lost 1 base and J 17 bases, leaving 17 bases between the germline ends. CDR1 and CDR2 (germline): SGHTA, FQGNSA. CDR3 residues: CASSLEVDSGFFF. As DNA, the CDR3 is TGTGCCAGCAGCTTAGAAGTGGACAGCGGCTTTTTTTTT.

This clone was picked up a small number of times. The chain has TRBV30 and TRBJ2-7; D ambiguous. Between the trimmed V and J ends, which lost 6 bases and 5 bases, there was a span of 11 bases. The CDR3 extends over 11 amino acids. Looked up from germline, CDR1 is GTSNPN and CDR2 is SVGIG (reference sequence). CDR3 loop: CACSVGDEQYF. CDR3 sequence (DNA): TGTGCCTGTTCGGTTGGCGACGAGCAGTACTTC.